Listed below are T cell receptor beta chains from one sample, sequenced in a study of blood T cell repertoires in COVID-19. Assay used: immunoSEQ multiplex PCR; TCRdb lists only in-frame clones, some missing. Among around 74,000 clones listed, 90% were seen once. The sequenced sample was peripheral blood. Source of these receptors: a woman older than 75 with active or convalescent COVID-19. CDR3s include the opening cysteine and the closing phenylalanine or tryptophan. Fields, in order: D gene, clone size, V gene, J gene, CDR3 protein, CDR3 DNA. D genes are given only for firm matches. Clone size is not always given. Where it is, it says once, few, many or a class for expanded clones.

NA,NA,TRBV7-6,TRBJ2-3,CASSLVPVIASTDTQYF,TGTGCCAGCAGCTTAGTACCCGTTATAGCTAGCACAGATACGCAGTATTTT
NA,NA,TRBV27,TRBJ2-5,CASSWAARGETQYF,TGTGCCAGCAGTTGGGCGGCCCGCGGGGAGACCCAGTACTTC
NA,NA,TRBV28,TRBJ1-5,CASSRSGNQPQHF,TGTGCCAGCAGTCGATCAGGGAATCAGCCCCAGCATTTT
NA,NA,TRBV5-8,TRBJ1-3,CASSYWTDVSGNTIYF,TGTGCCAGCAGCTATTGGACAGACGTCTCTGGAAACACCATATATTTT
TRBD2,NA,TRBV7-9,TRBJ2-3,CASSASGGPSDTQYF,TGTGCCAGCAGCGCTAGCGGGGGGCCTTCGGATACGCAGTATTTT
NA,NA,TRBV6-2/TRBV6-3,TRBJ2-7,CASSYLTAYEQYF,TGTGCCAGCAGTTACCTCACAGCCTACGAGCAGTACTTC
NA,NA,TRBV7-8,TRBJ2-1,CASSSNAFGGHNEQFF,TGTGCCAGCAGTTCTAACGCTTTTGGCGGCCACAATGAGCAGTTCTTC
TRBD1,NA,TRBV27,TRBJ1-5,CASAGTAYSNQPQHF,TGTGCCAGCGCGGGGACAGCTTATAGCAATCAGCCCCAGCATTTT
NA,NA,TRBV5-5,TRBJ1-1,CASSLVPGQSTEAFF,TGTGCCAGCAGCTTGGTTCCAGGGCAGAGCACTGAAGCTTTCTTT
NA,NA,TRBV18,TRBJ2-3,CASSPGPQVDTQYF,TGTGCCAGCTCACCAGGGCCCCAGGTAGATACGCAGTATTTT
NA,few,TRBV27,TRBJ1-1,CASSLFRGDTEAFF,TGTGCCAGCAGTTTATTCCGGGGGGACACTGAAGCTTTCTTT
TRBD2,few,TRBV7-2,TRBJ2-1,CASSSTSGGHNEQFF,TGTGCCAGCAGCTCTACTAGCGGGGGCCACAATGAGCAGTTCTTC
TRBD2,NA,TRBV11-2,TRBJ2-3,CASSLDLTSRRPVPQYF,TGTGCCAGCAGCTTAGATCTGACTAGCCGGCGCCCCGTGCCGCAGTATTTT
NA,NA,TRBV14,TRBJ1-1,CASSPFMNTEAFF,TGTGCCAGCAGCCCTTTTATGAACACTGAAGCTTTCTTT
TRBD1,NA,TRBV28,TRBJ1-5,CASSLGTGISNQPQHF,TGTGCCAGCAGTTTAGGGACAGGGATTAGCAATCAGCCCCAGCATTTT
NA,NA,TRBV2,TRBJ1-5,CASSVHRHNQPQHF,TGTGCCAGCAGTGTTCACAGACACAATCAGCCCCAGCATTTT
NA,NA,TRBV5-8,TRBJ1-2,CASSPQGGYTF,TGTGCCAGCAGCCCACAGGGTGGCTACACCTTC
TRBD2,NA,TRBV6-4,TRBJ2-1,CASSDSTSGDYNEQFF,TGTGCCAGCAGTGACTCGACTAGCGGGGACTACAATGAGCAGTTCTTC
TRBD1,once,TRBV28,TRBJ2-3,CASSFGTGVGTDTQYF,TGTGCCAGCAGTTTTGGGACAGGGGTCGGCACAGATACGCAGTATTTT
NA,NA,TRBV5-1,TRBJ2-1,CASSPGEAMAEQFF,TGCGCCAGCAGCCCCGGTGAGGCCATGGCTGAGCAGTTCTTC
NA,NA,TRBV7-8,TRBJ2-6,CASSARAPNSGANVLTF,TGTGCCAGCAGCGCCAGGGCCCCCAACTCTGGGGCCAACGTCCTGACTTTC
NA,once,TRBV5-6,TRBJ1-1,CASSLRSFSGNTEAFF,TGTGCCAGCAGCTTGAGAAGCTTTTCCGGGAACACTGAAGCTTTCTTT
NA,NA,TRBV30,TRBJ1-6,CAWSPTFGGEPLHF,TGTGCCTGGAGTCCCACCTTTGGGGGCGAACCCCTCCACTTT
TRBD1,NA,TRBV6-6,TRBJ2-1,CASSGWDRKQFF,TGTGCCAGCAGTGGATGGGACAGAAAGCAGTTCTTC
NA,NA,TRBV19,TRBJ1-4,CASSKKASASEKLFF,TGTGCCAGTAGTAAGAAGGCAAGCGCGAGTGAAAAACTGTTTTTT
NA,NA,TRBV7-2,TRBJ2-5,CASSRVGTLREETQYF,TGTGCCAGCAGCCGGGTGGGGACCCTCCGGGAGGAGACCCAGTACTTC
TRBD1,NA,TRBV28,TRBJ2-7,CASRYSGTGGSEQYF,TGTGCCAGCAGGTATTCCGGGACAGGAGGGAGCGAGCAGTACTTC
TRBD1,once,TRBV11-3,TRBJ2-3,CASSLEGQLGGSTDTQYF,TGTGCCAGCAGCTTAGAGGGACAGCTGGGCGGCTCCACAGATACGCAGTATTTT
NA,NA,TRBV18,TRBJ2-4,CASSPPPGVTKNIQYF,TGTGCCAGCTCACCACCGCCAGGGGTGACCAAAAACATTCAGTACTTC
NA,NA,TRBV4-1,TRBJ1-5,CASSQADGGGNQPQHF,TGCGCCAGCAGCCAAGCTGACGGGGGTGGCAATCAGCCCCAGCATTTT
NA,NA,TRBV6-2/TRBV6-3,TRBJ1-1,CASSYTENSAEAFF,TGTGCCAGCAGTTACACGGAGAATAGCGCTGAAGCTTTCTTT
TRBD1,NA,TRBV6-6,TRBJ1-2,CASSYSREGANYGYTF,TGTGCCAGCAGTTACTCGAGAGAGGGGGCAAACTATGGCTACACCTTC
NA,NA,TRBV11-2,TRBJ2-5,CASSLAFQETQYF,TGTGCCAGCAGCTTAGCGTTTCAAGAGACCCAGTACTTC
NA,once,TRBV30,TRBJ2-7,CAWSVGDTRSYEQYF,TGTGCCTGGAGTGTAGGTGACACCCGATCCTACGAGCAGTACTTC
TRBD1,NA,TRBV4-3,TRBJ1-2,CASSQDDRETGGYTF,TGCGCCAGCAGCCAAGATGACAGGGAAACGGGGGGCTACACCTTC
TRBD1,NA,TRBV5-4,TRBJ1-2,CASSQGTGGRYGYTF,TGTGCCAGCAGCCAAGGGACAGGGGGACGGTATGGCTACACCTTC
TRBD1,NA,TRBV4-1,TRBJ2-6,CASSPWQGAEGANVLTF,TGCGCCAGCAGCCCTTGGCAGGGGGCGGAAGGGGCCAACGTCCTGACTTTC